The clone carrying this T cell receptor (beta chain) was detected only once. Germline assignment: CDR1 LGHNA and CDR2 YSLEER. CDR3 length equals 17 residues. V lost 0 bases and J lost 2, with 15 bases in between. These data come from a study of CD8 T cells in Susac syndrome. The RNA, about 0.45 to 1 ug, was put through reverse transcription using random hexamers. TCRdb processed the immunoSEQ multiplex PCR reads anew with MiXCR; each CDR3 protein has one entry. The sample records more than 65,000 distinct CDR3 sequences, 85% to 95% being singletons. The V and J genes are TRBV4-3 and TRBJ2-3, with a weak D call TRBD1 (6 bases). The TCR sequence derives from a human donor in good health. Input material: CD8+ T cells from PBMCs. The CDR3 DNA reads TGCGCCAGCAGCCAAGACTTACCGGGACACTTCACAGATACGCAGTATTTT. Translating gives CASSQDLPGHFTDTQYF.